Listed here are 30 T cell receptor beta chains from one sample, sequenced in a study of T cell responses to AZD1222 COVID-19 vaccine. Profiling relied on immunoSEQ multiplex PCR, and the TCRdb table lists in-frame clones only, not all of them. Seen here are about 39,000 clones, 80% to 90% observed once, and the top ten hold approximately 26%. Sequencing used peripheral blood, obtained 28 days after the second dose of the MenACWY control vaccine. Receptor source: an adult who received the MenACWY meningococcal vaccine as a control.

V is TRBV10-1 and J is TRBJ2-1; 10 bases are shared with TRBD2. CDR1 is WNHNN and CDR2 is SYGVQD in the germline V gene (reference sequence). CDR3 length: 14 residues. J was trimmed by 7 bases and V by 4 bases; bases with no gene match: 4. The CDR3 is CASSASGRINEQFF. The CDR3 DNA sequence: TGCGCCAGCAGTGCTAGCGGGAGAATAAATGAGCAGTTCTTC.

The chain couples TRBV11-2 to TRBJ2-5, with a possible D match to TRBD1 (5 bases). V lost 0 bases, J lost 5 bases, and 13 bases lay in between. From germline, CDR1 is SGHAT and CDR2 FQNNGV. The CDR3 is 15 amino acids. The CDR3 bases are TGTGCCAGCAGCTTAGATAATTACAGGTGGGAGACCCAGTACTTC. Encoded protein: CASSLDNYRWETQYF.

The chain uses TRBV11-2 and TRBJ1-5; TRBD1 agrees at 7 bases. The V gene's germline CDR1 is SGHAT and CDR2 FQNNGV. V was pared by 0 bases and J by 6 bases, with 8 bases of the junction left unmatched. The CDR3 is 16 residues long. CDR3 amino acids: CASSLEMGRGTQPQHF. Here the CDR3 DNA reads TGTGCCAGCAGCTTAGAAATGGGCAGGGGGACTCAGCCCCAGCATTTT.

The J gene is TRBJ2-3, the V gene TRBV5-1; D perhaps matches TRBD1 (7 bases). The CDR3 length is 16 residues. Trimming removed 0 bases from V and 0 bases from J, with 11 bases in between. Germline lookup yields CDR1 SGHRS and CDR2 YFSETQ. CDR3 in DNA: TGCGCCAGCAGCTTGGTCTCAGGGGGGAGCACAGATACGCAGTATTTT. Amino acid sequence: CASSLVSGGSTDTQYF.

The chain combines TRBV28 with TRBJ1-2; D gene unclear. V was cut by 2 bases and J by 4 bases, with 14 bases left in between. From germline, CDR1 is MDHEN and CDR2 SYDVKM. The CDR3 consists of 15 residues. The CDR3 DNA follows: TGTGCCAGCAGTTTAGGGGTTACTGAGACCTATGGCTACACCTTC. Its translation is CASSLGVTETYGYTF.

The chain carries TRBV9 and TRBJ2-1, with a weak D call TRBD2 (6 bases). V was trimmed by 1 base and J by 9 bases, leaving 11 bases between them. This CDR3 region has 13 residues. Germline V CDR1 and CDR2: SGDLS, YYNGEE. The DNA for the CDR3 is TGTGCCAGCAGCGTATTCGGGGGTTTTGAGCAGTTCTTC. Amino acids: CASSVFGGFEQFF.

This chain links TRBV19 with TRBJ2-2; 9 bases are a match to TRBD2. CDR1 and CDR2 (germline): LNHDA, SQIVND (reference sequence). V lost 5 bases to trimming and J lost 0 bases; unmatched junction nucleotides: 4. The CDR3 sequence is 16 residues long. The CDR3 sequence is CASSFLAGANTGELFF. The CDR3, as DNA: TGTGCCAGTAGTTTTTTAGCGGGGGCGAACACCGGGGAGCTGTTTTTT.

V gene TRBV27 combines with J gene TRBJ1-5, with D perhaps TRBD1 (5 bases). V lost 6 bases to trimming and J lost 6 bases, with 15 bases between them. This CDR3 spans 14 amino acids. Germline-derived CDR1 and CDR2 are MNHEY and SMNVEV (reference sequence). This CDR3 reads CASRQGHSSQPQHF. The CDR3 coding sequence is TGTGCCAGCAGGCAGGGTCACTCTTCTCAGCCCCAGCATTTT.

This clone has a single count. CDR3 amino acids: CASRRGQGMRYEQYF. The CDR3 coding sequence is TGTGCCAGCAGAAGGGGACAGGGGATGCGTTACGAGCAGTACTTC. V is TRBV28 and J is TRBJ2-7; 10 bases map to TRBD1. With 6 bases clipped from V and 4 bases from J, the junction kept 9 bases outside the gene matches. The length of the CDR3 is 15 residues. In germline, CDR1 is MDHEN, CDR2 SYDVKM.

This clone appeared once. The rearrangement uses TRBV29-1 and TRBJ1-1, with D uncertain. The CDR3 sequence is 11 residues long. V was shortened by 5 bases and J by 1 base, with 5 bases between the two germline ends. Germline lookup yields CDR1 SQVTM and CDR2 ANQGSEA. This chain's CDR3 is CSVYTNTEAFF. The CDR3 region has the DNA TGCAGCGTTTACACGAACACTGAAGCTTTCTTT. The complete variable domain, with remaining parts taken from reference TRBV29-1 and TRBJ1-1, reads SAVISQKPSRDICQRGTSLTIQCQVDSQVTMMFWYRQQPGQSLTLIATANQGSEATYESGFVIDKFPISRPNLTFSTLTVSNMSPEDSSIYLCSVYTNTEAFFGQGTRLTVV.

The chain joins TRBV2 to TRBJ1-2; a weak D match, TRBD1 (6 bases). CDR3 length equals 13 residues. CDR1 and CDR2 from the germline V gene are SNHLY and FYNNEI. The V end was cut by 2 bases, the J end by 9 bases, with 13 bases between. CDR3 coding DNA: TGTGCCAGCAGTGAAACAGGGCCCGGGAGCTACACCTTC. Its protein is CASSETGPGSYTF. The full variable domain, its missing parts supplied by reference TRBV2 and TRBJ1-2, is EPEVTQTPSHQVTQMGQEVILRCVPISNHLYFYWYRQILGQKVEFLVSFYNNEISEKSEIFDDQFSVERPDGSNFTLKIRSTKLEDSAMYFCASSETGPGSYTFGSGTRLTVV.

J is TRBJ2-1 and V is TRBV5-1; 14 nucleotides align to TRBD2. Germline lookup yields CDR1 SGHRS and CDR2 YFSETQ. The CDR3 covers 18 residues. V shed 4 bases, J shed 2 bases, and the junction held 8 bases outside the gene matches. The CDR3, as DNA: TGCGCCAGCAGCCAGACTAGCGGGAGGGCCGTAACCTACAATGAGCAGTTCTTC. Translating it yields CASSQTSGRAVTYNEQFF. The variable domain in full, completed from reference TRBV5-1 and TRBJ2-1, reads KAGVTQTPRYLIKTRGQQVTLSCSPISGHRSVSWYQQTPGQGLQFLFEYFSETQRNKGNFPGRFSGRQFSNSRSEMNVSTLELGDSALYLCASSQTSGRAVTYNEQFFGPGTRLTVL.

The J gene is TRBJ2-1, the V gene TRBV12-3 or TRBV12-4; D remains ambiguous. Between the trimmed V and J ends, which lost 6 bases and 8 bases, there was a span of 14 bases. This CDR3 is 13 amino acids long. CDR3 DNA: TGTGCCAGCAGCCACAGACCCGGGTATGAGCAGTTCTTC. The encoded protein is CASSHRPGYEQFF.

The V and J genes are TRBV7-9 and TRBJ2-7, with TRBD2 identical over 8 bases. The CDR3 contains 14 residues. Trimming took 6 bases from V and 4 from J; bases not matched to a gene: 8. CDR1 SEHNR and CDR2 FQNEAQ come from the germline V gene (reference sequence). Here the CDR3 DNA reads TGTGCCAGCAGATCTACGGGACTAGTTTACGAGCAGTACTTC. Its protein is CASRSTGLVYEQYF.

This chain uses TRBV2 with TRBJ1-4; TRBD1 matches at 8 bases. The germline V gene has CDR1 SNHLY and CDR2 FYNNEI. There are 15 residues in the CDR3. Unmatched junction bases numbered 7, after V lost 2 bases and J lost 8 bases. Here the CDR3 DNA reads TGTGCCAGCAGTGAACAGGGGGCGCGGGGGGAAAAACTGTTTTTT. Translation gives CASSEQGARGEKLFF.

The CDR3 loop is CASSQRLLGAYEQYF. The CDR3 DNA reads TGTGCCAGCAGCCAAAGACTCCTAGGGGCCTACGAGCAGTACTTC. The V gene is TRBV7-2, the J gene TRBJ2-7; TRBD1 is a possible D gene (5 bases). CDR3 length: 15 amino acids. V was cut by 5 bases and J by 2 bases, with 16 bases left in between. In germline, CDR1 is SGHTA, CDR2 FQGNSA.

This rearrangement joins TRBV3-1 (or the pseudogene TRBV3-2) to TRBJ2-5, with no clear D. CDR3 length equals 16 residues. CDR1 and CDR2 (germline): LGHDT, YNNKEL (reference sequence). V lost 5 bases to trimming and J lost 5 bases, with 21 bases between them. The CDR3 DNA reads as TGTGCCAGCAGCGGTTCCCTTCCCTCTTTCTCTGAGACCCAGTACTTC. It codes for CASSGSLPSFSETQYF.

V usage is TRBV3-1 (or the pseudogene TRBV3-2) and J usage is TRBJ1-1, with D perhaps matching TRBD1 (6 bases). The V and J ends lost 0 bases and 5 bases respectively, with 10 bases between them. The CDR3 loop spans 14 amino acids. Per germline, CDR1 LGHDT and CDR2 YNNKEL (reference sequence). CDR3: CASSQDFRGTEAFF. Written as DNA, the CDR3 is TGTGCCAGCAGCCAAGATTTCAGGGGTACTGAAGCTTTCTTT.

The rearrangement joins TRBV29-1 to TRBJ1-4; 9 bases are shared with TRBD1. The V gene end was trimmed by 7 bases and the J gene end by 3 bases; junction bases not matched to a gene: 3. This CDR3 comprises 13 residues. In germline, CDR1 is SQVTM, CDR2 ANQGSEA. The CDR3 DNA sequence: TGCAGCGCCACAGGGGGCTCTAATGAAAAACTGTTTTTT. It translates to CSATGGSNEKLFF. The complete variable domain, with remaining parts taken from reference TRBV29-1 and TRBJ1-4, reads SAVISQKPSRDICQRGTSLTIQCQVDSQVTMMFWYRQQPGQSLTLIATANQGSEATYESGFVIDKFPISRPNLTFSTLTVSNMSPEDSSIYLCSATGGSNEKLFFGSGTQLSVL.

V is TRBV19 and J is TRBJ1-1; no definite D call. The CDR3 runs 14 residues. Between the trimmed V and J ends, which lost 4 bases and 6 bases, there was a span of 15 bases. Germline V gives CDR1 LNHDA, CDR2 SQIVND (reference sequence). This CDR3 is CASSTQRAHAEAFF. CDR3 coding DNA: TGTGCCAGTAGTACCCAGAGGGCACACGCTGAAGCTTTCTTT.

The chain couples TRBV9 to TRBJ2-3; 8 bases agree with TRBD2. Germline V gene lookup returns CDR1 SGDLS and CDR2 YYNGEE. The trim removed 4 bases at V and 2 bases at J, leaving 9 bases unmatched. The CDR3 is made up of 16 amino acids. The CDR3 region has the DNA TGTGCCAGCAGCTCAGGGGCTAGCGGGTACACAGATACGCAGTATTTT. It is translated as CASSSGASGYTDTQYF.

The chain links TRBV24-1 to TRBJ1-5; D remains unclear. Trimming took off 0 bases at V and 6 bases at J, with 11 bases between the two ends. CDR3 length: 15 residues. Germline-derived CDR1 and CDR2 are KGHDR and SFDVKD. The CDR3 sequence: CATSDLHGEGQPQHF. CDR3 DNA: TGTGCCACCAGTGATTTGCATGGTGAGGGTCAGCCCCAGCATTTT.

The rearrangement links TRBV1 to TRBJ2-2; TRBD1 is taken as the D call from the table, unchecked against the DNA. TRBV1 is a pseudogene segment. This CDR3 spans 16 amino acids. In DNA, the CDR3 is TGCACCAGCAGCCAAGATCAGAGACACAGGGCCGGGGAGCTGTTTTTT. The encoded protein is CTSSQDQRHRAGELFF.

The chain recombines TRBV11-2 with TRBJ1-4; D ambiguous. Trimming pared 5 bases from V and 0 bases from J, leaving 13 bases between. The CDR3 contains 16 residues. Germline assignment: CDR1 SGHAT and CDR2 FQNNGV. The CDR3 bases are TGTGCCAGCAGCCGGCTGACCTTTGCAACTAATGAAAAACTGTTTTTT. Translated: CASSRLTFATNEKLFF. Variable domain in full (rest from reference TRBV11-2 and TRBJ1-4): EAGVAQSPRYKIIEKRQSVAFWCNPISGHATLYWYQQILGQGPKLLIQFQNNGVVDDSQLPKDRFSAERLKGVDSTLKIQPAKLEDSAVYLCASSRLTFATNEKLFFGSGTQLSVL.

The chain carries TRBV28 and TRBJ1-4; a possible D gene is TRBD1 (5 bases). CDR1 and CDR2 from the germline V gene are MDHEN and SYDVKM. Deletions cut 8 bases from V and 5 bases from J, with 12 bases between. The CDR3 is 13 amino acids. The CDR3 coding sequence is TGTGCCAGCCACTGGGGGAGGAATGAAAAACTGTTTTTT. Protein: CASHWGRNEKLFF.

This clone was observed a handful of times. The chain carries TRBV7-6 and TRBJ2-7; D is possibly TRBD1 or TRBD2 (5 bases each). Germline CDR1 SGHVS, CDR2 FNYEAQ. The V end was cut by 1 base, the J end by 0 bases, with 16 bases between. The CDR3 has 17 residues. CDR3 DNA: TGTGCCAGCAGCTTAGGGTTCGGGGCTGGAAACTCCTACGAGCAGTACTTC. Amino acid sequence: CASSLGFGAGNSYEQYF. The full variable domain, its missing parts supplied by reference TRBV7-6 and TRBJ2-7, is GAGVSQSPRYKVTKRGQDVALRCDPISGHVSLYWYRQALGQGPEFLTYFNYEAQQDKSGLPNDRFSAERPEGSISTLTIQRTEQRDSAMYRCASSLGFGAGNSYEQYFGPGTRLTVT.

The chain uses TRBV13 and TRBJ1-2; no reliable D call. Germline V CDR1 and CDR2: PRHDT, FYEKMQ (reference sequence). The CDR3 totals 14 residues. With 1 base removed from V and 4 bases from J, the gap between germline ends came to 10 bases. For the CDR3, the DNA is TGTGCCAGCAGCTTAGTGTTAGGAAGCTATGGCTACACCTTC. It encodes CASSLVLGSYGYTF.

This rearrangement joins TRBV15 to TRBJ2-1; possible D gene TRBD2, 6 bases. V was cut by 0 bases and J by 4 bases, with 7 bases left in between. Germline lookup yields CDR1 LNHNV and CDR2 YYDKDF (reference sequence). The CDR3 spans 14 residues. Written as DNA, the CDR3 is TGTGCCACCAGCAGAGATAGCGGATACAATGAGCAGTTCTTC. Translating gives CATSRDSGYNEQFF.

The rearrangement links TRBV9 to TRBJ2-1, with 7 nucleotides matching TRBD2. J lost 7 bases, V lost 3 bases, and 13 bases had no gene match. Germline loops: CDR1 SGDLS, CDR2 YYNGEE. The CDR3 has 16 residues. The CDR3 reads CASSALLIAGYNEQFF. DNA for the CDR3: TGTGCCAGCAGCGCTCTCCTCATAGCGGGCTATAATGAGCAGTTCTTC.

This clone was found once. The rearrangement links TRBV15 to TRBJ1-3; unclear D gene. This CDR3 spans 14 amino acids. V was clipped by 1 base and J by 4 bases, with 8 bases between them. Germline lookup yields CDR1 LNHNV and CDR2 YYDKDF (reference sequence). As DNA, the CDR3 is TGTGCCACCAGCAGAGGAAGTTCCGGAAACACCATATATTTT. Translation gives CATSRGSSGNTIYF.